The 4 T cell receptor beta chains given below trace back to one sample, sequenced in a study of OX40 agonist ivuxolimab in advanced cancers. TCRdb's copy holds only in-frame clones and misses some; the assay was immunoSEQ multiplex PCR. The profile shows roughly 67,000 clones, around nine tenths of them singletons. Source: CD4+ or CD8+ T cells sorted from blood, taken in a trial of the OX40 agonist ivuxolimab. All receptors derive from an adult with an advanced solid tumor such as melanoma, head and neck, liver or kidney cancer.

The rearrangement uses TRBV6-1 and TRBJ1-4, with TRBD1 identical over 7 bases. This CDR3 is built from 15 residues. The germline V gene has CDR1 MNHNS and CDR2 SASEGT. V dropped 5 bases and J dropped 3; count of bases not matched to a gene: 6. CDR3 sequence: CASSPWDRANEKLFF. The CDR3 coding sequence is TGTGCCAGCAGTCCCTGGGACAGAGCTAATGAAAAACTGTTTTTT.

This clone appeared a single time. The chain couples TRBV6-5 to TRBJ1-4; D is ambiguous. This CDR3 is built from 13 residues. Trimming cost V 0 bases and J 10 bases, with 9 bases left between them. CDR1 and CDR2 (germline): MNHEY, SVGAGI. The CDR3 DNA is TGTGCCAGCAGTTACTCGAGGCGTGGAAAACTGTTTTTT. It translates to CASSYSRRGKLFF.

V is TRBV4-1 and J is TRBJ2-1; 9 bases align to TRBD1. V lost 4 bases and J lost 4; bases outside the gene matches: 8. The germline V gene has CDR1 MGHRA and CDR2 YSYEKL. The CDR3 spans 16 residues. This chain's CDR3 is CASSRIGTGSYNEQFF. The DNA for the CDR3 is TGCGCCAGCAGCCGGATAGGGACAGGGTCGTACAATGAGCAGTTCTTC.

The gene calls are TRBV5-4 and TRBJ1-3, with D perhaps TRBD1 (6 bases). This CDR3 is built from 16 residues. V lost 0 bases, J lost 0 bases, and 10 bases lay in between. Looked up from germline, CDR1 is SGHNT and CDR2 is YYREEE (reference sequence). For the CDR3, the DNA is TGTGCCAGCAGCTTGGCCGGGACAAACTCTGGAAACACCATATATTTT. Protein: CASSLAGTNSGNTIYF.